Sequencing of this T cell receptor beta chain was carried out in a study of blood T cell repertoires in COVID-19. Background on the study: In each case, the material was cDNA or gDNA derived from T cells, B-cell-depleted T cells, or PBMCs.

Assay used: immunoSEQ multiplex PCR; TCRdb lists only in-frame clones, some missing. The sample has 400,000 to 550,000 clones, approximately 90% seen once. Participant reports of clinical history set cohort assignment. In its sample, this clone was seen once. Germline CDR1 MNHEY, CDR2 SVGAGI. CDR3 length: 15 amino acids. Trimming removed 5 bases at V and 3 bases at J, with 17 bases between. The chain couples TRBV6-5 to TRBJ2-7, with D uncertain. Material: PBMCs or T cells enriched from blood (not recorded which). This clonotype was obtained from a woman under 30 with acute COVID-19. Here the CDR3 DNA reads TGTGCCAGCAGTCCACGATCCAGGAATAACTACGAGCAGTACTTC. Amino acids: CASSPRSRNNYEQYF.